Shown below are 11 T cell receptor beta chains from a single sample sequenced in a study of cytomegalovirus exposure and HLA in healthy donors. Method: immunoSEQ multiplex PCR; TCRdb's copy keeps in-frame clones and lacks some. The data show about 160,000 clones, over 80% seen once. Sequences were obtained from PBMCs. The receptors stem from a man aged 25-40 years in good health and CMV-seropositive.

The chain's CDR3 is CASSPKREAGALAQYF. CDR3 nucleotides: TGTGCCAGCAGCCCAAAACGGGAAGCGGGGGCCCTCGCGCAGTATTTT. The chain carries TRBV7-6 and TRBJ2-3, with TRBD2 identical over 8 bases. Trimming removed 5 bases from V and 10 bases from J; junction bases left unmatched: 17. CDR1 and CDR2 (germline): SGHVS, FNYEAQ. CDR3 length equals 16 residues.

This clone was counted a few times. The chain joins TRBV6-4 to TRBJ2-1; 9 bases match TRBD2. The germline gives CDR1 MRHNA, CDR2 SNTAGT. The CDR3 runs 17 residues. The trim removed 5 bases at V and 7 bases at J, leaving 15 bases unmatched. The CDR3 nucleotides are TGTGCCAGCAGTCCAGAGTCCTATCTAGCGGGGAGGAATGAGCAGTTCTTC. It translates to CASSPESYLAGRNEQFF.

The rearrangement uses TRBV7-3 and TRBJ2-2; D unresolved. The V gene lost 5 bases and the J gene lost 8 bases, with 12 bases spanning the gap. CDR3 length equals 13 residues. Per the germline V gene, CDR1 is SGHTA and CDR2 is FQGTGA. The DNA of the CDR3 is TGTGCCAGCAGCCCTACCCAGGCGGGGGAGCTGTTTTTT. This translates into CASSPTQAGELFF.

This clone showed up just a few times. CDR3 loop: CASSLEAEKGGYTF. CDR3 DNA sequence: TGTGCCAGCAGCTTGGAGGCCGAAAAGGGGGGCTACACCTTC. The chain recombines TRBV5-8 with TRBJ1-2; D is perhaps TRBD1 (5 bases). Trimming pared 0 bases from V and 8 bases from J, leaving 14 bases between. The germline V gene has CDR1 SGHTS and CDR2 YDEGEE. The CDR3 spans 14 residues.

The chain recombines TRBV10-3 with TRBJ2-1, with D possibly being TRBD1 (5 bases). CDR3 size: 15 residues. Trimming pared 3 bases from V and 6 bases from J, leaving 15 bases between. Germline V gene data show CDR1 as ENHRY and CDR2 as SYGVKD. The DNA for the CDR3 is TGTGCCATCAGTGAAGGGGAAGGGGATGTCAATGAGCAGTTCTTC. It translates to CAISEGEGDVNEQFF.

The rearrangement joins TRBV4-1 to TRBJ1-2; TRBD1 is a possible D gene (6 bases). V was pared by 2 bases and J by 4 bases, with 14 bases between. This CDR3 contains 15 residues. Germline V gene sequence: CDR1 MGHRA, CDR2 YSYEKL. This CDR3 reads CASSQRGSISYGYTF. In DNA, the CDR3 is TGCGCCAGCAGCCAAAGGGGGTCAATTAGCTATGGCTACACCTTC.

The chain recombines TRBV5-6 with TRBJ2-2, with TRBD1 matching 7 bases. Germline assignment: CDR1 SGHDT and CDR2 YYEEEE. Losses at the gene ends were 4 bases for V and 11 bases for J; bases not matched to a gene: 17. The CDR3 totals 16 residues. The CDR3 region is CASSQVRDRGPEELFF. The CDR3 nucleotides are TGTGCCAGCAGCCAAGTCCGGGACAGAGGGCCAGAAGAGCTGTTTTTT.

There are a few counts of this clone. The V and J genes are TRBV4-1 and TRBJ2-7; maybe TRBD2 (5 bases). The ends were cut back, 5 bases at V and 3 bases at J, with 17 bases in the middle. This CDR3 is built from 15 residues. Germline CDR1 reads MGHRA; CDR2 reads YSYEKL. The CDR3 sequence: CASSSLGVSVYEQYF. CDR3 nucleotides: TGCGCCAGCAGCTCCCTCGGGGTATCGGTCTACGAGCAGTACTTC.

V gene TRBV12-5 combines with J gene TRBJ1-4; 8 nucleotides match TRBD1. Trimming at V came to 0 bases and at J to 0 bases, leaving 9 bases not matched to a gene. This CDR3 is built from 19 residues. Germline V gene sequence: CDR1 LGHNT, CDR2 FRNRAP. This chain's CDR3 is CASGLVLDRGHATNEKLFF. The CDR3, as DNA: TGTGCTAGTGGTTTGGTACTCGACAGGGGTCACGCAACTAATGAAAAACTGTTTTTT.

The chain joins TRBV2 to TRBJ2-5; 11 nucleotides line up with TRBD2. The germline gives CDR1 SNHLY, CDR2 FYNNEI. Unmatched junction bases numbered 4, after V lost 4 bases and J lost 3 bases. The CDR3 runs to 15 residues. The CDR3 here is CASSGVLAGEETQYF. The CDR3 DNA is TGTGCCAGCAGTGGAGTACTAGCGGGAGAAGAGACCCAGTACTTC. Using reference TRBV2 and TRBJ2-5 for the parts outside the CDR3, the full variable domain is EPEVTQTPSHQVTQMGQEVILRCVPISNHLYFYWYRQILGQKVEFLVSFYNNEISEKSEIFDDQFSVERPDGSNFTLKIRSTKLEDSAMYFCASSGVLAGEETQYFGPGTRLLVL.

This sequence joins TRBV14 and TRBJ2-1, with 7 bases identical to TRBD2. V dropped 1 base and J dropped 12; count of bases not matched to a gene: 6. Germline CDR1 reads SGHDN; CDR2 reads FVKESK. The CDR3 spans 13 residues. The CDR3 DNA reads TGTGCCAGCAGCCAAGGCGGTGGGGGGGGGCAGTTCTTC. This gives the protein CASSQGGGGGQFF.